This T cell receptor beta chain was captured in a study of control samples from healthy donors and cancer patients. The repertoire was sequenced with immunoSEQ multiplex PCR; TCRdb's copy has only in-frame clones and lacks some. The repertoire includes more than 150,000 clones, 92% of them detected once, and roughly 0.64% sits in the top ten. The J segment lost 9 bases and the V segment lost 8 bases, leaving 5 bases of the junction unmatched. The CDR3 consists of 13 residues. The source material was blood. This clonotype was sampled from a woman aged 25 to 45 in good health. The chain recombines TRBV12-3 or TRBV12-4 with TRBJ2-1; 12 positions match TRBD2. In DNA form, the CDR3 reads TGTGCCAGCGGTTGGACTAGCGGGGCTGAGCAGTTCTTC. Translation: CASGWTSGAEQFF.